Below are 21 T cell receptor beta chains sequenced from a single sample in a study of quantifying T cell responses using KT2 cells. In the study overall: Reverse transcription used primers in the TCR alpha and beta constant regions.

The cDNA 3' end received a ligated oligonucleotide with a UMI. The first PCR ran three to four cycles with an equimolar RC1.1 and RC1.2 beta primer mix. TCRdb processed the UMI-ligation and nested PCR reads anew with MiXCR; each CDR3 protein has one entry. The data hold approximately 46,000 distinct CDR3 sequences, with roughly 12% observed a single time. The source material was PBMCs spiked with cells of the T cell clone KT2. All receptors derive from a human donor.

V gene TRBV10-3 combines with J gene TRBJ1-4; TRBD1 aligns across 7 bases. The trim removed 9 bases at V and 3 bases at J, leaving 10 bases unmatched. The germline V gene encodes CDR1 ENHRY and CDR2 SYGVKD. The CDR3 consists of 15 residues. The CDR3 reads CAIRQGLSSNEKLFF. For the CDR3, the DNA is TGTGCCATAAGACAGGGCCTCTCTTCTAATGAAAAACTGTTTTTT.

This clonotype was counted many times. CDR3 protein: CAIGRLGHTNTGELFF. The DNA for the CDR3 is TGTGCCATCGGAAGGCTAGGCCACACGAACACCGGGGAGCTGTTTTTT. The chain has TRBV10-3 and TRBJ2-2; no clear D gene. The CDR3 spans 16 residues. Germline V gives CDR1 ENHRY, CDR2 SYGVKD. V lost 8 bases, J lost 0 bases, and 16 bases lay in between.

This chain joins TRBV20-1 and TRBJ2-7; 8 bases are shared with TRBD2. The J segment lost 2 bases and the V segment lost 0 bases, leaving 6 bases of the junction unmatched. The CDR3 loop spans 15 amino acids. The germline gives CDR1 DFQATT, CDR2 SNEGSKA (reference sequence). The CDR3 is CSARDPGLGTYEQYF. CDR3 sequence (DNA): TGCAGTGCTAGAGACCCGGGACTAGGGACCTACGAGCAGTACTTC.

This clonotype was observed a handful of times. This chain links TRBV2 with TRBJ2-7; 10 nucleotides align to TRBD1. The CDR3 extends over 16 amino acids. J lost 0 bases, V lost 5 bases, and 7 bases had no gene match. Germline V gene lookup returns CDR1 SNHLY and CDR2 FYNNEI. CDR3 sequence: CASSRPGQGTSYEQYF. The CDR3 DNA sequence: TGTGCCAGCAGTAGACCGGGACAGGGGACCTCCTACGAGCAGTACTTC.

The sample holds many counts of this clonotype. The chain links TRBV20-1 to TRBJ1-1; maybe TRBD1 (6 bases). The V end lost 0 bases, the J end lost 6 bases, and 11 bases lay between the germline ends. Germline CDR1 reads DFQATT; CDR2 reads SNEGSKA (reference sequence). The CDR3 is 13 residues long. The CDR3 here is CSAREGGLAEAFF. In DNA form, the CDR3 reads TGCAGTGCTAGAGAAGGGGGGCTCGCTGAAGCTTTCTTT.

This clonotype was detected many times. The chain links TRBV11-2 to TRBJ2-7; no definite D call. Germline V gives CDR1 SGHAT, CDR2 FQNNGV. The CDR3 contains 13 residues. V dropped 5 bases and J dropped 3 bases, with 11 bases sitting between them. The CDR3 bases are TGTGCCAGCAGCCCGCGGTGGGACTACGAGCAGTACTTC. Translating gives CASSPRWDYEQYF.

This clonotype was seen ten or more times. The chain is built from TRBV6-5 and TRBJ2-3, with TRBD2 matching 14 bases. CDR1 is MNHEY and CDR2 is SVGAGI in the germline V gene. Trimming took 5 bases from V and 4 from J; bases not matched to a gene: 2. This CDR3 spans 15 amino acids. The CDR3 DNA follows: TGTGCCAGCAGTGGGACTAGCGGGAGCTCAGATACGCAGTATTTT. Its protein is CASSGTSGSSDTQYF.

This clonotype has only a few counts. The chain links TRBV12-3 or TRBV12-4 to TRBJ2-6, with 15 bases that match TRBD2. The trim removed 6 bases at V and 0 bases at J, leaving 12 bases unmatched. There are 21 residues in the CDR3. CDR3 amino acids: CASRPRTSGRVGDSGANVLTF. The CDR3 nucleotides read TGTGCCAGCAGACCAAGGACTAGCGGGAGGGTAGGGGACTCTGGGGCCAACGTCCTGACTTTC.

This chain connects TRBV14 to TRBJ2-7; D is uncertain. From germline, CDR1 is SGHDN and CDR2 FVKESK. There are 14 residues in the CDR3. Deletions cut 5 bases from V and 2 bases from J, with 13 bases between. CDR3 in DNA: TGTGCCAGCAGCTTCACAGCCGGACCCTACGAGCAGTACTTC. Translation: CASSFTAGPYEQYF.

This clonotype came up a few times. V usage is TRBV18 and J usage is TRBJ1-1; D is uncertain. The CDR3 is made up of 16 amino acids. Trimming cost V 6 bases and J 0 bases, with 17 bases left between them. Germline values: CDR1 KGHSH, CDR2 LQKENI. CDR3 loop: CASSSGRSPLNTEAFF. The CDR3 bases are TGTGCCAGCTCCAGTGGACGGAGTCCTTTGAACACTGAAGCTTTCTTT. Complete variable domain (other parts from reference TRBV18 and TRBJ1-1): NAGVMQNPRHLVRRRGQEARLRCSPMKGHSHVYWYRQLPEEGLKFMVYLQKENIIDESGMPKERFSAEFPKEGPSILRIQQVVRGDSAAYFCASSSGRSPLNTEAFFGQGTRLTVV.

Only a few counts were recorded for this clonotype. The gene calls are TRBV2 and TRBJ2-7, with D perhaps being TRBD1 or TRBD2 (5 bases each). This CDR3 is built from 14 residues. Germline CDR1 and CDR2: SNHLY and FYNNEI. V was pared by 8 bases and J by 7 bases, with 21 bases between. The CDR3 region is CASGFGTGFGEQYF. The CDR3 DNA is TGTGCCAGCGGTTTTGGGACGGGGTTTGGGGAGCAGTACTTC.

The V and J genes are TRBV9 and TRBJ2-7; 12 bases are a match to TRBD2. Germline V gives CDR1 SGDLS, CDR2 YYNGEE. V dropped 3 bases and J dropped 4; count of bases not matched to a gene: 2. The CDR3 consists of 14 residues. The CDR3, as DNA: TGTGCCAGCAGCGAAGGACTAGCGGGATACGAGCAGTACTTC. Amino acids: CASSEGLAGYEQYF. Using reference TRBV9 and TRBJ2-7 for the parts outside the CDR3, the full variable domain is DSGVTQTPKHLITATGQRVTLRCSPRSGDLSVYWYQQSLDQGLQFLIQYYNGEERAKGNILERFSAQQFPDLHSELNLSSLELGDSALYFCASSEGLAGYEQYFGPGTRLTVT.

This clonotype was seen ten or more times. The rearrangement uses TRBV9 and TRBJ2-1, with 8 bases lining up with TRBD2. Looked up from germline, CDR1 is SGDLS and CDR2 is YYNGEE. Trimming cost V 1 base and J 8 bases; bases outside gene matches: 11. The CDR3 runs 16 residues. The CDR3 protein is CASSVSRLALRDEQFF. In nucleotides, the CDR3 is TGTGCCAGCAGCGTATCCCGACTAGCGCTACGCGATGAGCAGTTCTTC.

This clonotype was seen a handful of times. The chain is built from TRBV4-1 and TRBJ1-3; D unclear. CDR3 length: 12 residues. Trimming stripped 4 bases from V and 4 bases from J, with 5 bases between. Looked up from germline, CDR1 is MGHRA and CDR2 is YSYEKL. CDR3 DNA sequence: TGCGCCAGCAGCCCTATAGGAAACACCATATATTTT. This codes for CASSPIGNTIYF.

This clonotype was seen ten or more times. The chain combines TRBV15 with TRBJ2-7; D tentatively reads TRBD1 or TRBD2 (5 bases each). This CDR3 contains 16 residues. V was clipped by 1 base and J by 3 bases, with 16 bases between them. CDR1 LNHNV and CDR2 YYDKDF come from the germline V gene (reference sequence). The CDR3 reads CATSRVGDGDHYEQYF. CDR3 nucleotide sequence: TGTGCCACCAGCAGAGTTGGGGACGGTGACCACTACGAGCAGTACTTC.

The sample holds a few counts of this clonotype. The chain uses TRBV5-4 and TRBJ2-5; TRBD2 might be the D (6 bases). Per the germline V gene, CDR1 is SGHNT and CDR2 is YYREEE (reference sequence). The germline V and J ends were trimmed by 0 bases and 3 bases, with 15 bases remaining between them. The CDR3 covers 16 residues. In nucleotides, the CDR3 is TGTGCCAGCAGCTTGGGCGGCGGGGCCGACAAAGAGACCCAGTACTTC. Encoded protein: CASSLGGGADKETQYF.

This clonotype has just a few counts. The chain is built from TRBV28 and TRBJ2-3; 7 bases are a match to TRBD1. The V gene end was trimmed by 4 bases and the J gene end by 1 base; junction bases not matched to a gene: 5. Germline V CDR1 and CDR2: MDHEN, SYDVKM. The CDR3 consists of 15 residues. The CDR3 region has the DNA TGTGCCAGCAGTTCCCTTCAGGGGGGCACAGATACGCAGTATTTT. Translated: CASSSLQGGTDTQYF.

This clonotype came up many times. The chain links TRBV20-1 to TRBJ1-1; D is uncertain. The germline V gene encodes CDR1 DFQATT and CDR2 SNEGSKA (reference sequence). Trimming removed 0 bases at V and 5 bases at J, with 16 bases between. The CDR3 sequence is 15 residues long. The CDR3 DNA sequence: TGCAGTGCTAGAGATGGTAGCTCAGTACGGACTGAAGCTTTCTTT. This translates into CSARDGSSVRTEAFF.

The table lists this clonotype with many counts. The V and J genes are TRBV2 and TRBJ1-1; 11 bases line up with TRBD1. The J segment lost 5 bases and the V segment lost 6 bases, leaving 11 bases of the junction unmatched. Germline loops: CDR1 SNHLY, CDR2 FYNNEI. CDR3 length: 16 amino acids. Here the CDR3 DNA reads TGTGCCAGCAGCGCTCCGTCCGGGACAGGGGGTACTGAAGCTTTCTTT. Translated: CASSAPSGTGGTEAFF.

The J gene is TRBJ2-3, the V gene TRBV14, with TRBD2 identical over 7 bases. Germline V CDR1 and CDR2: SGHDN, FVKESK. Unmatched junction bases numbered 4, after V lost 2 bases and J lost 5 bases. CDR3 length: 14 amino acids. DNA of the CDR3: TGTGCCAGCAGCCAAAAATGGGGGGGAGATACGCAGTATTTT. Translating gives CASSQKWGGDTQYF.

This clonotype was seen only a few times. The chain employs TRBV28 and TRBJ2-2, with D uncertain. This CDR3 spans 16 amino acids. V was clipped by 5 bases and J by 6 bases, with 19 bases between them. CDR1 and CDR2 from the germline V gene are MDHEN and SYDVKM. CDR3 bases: TGTGCCAGCAGTATGCTGGGCAGGTTGGGTGCCGGGGAGCTGTTTTTT. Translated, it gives CASSMLGRLGAGELFF.